This is a list of T cell receptor beta chains from one sample in a study of regulatory T cells in long-lasting Graves disease. TCRdb called the multiplex PCR reads again in MiXCR, with one record for every CDR3 protein. The sample contains around 330,000 distinct CDR3 sequences, under 20% of which appear only once. The material was peripheral blood mononuclear cells (PBMCs), obtained at new diagnosis, from a patient treated with antithyroid drugs. The receptors were sampled from a female donor with Graves disease. The CDR3 runs from the conserved cysteine through the conserved F or W. Each record gives: CDR3 DNA, CDR3 protein, CDR3 length, V gene, D gene, clone size, J gene. D genes are given only for firm matches. The listing skips clone size in some rows; elsewhere it reads once, few, many or a size class.

TGTGCCAGCAGCGTAACGCCGGGACAGGGGGCCACCAGCGAGCAGTACTTC | CASSVTPGQGATSEQYF | 17 | TRBV11-3 | TRBD1 | . | TRBJ2-7
TGTGCCAGCAGGAGGACAGCCCTTAGCAATCAGCCCCAGCATTTT | CASRRTALSNQPQHF | 15 | TRBV28 | . | . | TRBJ1-5
TGTGCCAGTAGAGACCCGGGACGGTACTATGGCTACACCTTC | CASRDPGRYYGYTF | 14 | TRBV19 | . | few | TRBJ1-2
TGTGCCAGCAGGTTTCAGGGGACCGGGGAGCTGTTTTTT | CASRFQGTGELFF | 13 | TRBV6-1 | . | many | TRBJ2-2
TGTGCCAGCAGTTCCCCCCTCAGGGGAGGGCCCTACGAGCAGTACTTC | CASSSPLRGGPYEQYF | 16 | TRBV28 | . | many | TRBJ2-7
TGTGCCAGCTCCTGGACGGGAGGGGCCAAAAACATTCAGTACTTC | CASSWTGGAKNIQYF | 15 | TRBV12-3/TRBV12-4 | TRBD2 | many | TRBJ2-4
TGTGCCAGCAGCGTAGGGTCGGGAGCTTACAATGAGCAGTTCTTC | CASSVGSGAYNEQFF | 15 | TRBV9 | . | many | TRBJ2-1
TGCGCCAGCAGCTTGGTGGGTAAAGGTGAAGCTTTCTTT | CASSLVGKGEAFF | 13 | TRBV5-1 | . | many | TRBJ1-1
TGTGCCATCAGTGATGGATACGAGCAGTACTTC | CAISDGYEQYF | 11 | TRBV10-3 | . | many | TRBJ2-7
TGTGCCAGCAGCTTCCAGGGAGGGGACATTCAGTACTTC | CASSFQGGDIQYF | 13 | TRBV11-2 | TRBD2 | many | TRBJ2-4
TGTGCCTGGACCGACAGGGGTGGTGAAGCTTTCTTT | CAWTDRGGEAFF | 12 | TRBV30 | TRBD1 | many | TRBJ1-1
TGTGCCAGCAGCCACGATGAGCAGTTCTTC | CASSHDEQFF | 10 | TRBV9 | . | many | TRBJ2-1
TGTGCCAGCTTTTTCTCGGGGGTTAACACTGAAGCTTTCTTT | CASFFSGVNTEAFF | 14 | TRBV7-9 | . | few | TRBJ1-1
TGTGCCAGCAGCGTCCCATACGAGCAGTACTTC | CASSVPYEQYF | 11 | TRBV9 | . | many | TRBJ2-7
TGTGCCAGCAGCCAAGCTTGGCCTAGCGGGAGTTACGAGCAGTACTTC | CASSQAWPSGSYEQYF | 16 | TRBV14 | TRBD2 | few | TRBJ2-7
TGCGCCAGCAGCCCTCAGGGTATTCCCGTGAGTGGCTCCTACGAGCAGTACTTC | CASSPQGIPVSGSYEQYF | 18 | TRBV4-1 | . | . | TRBJ2-7
TGTGCCAGCAGTGAAGCGATGTGGTTGGCGGAGCAGTTCTTC | CASSEAMWLAEQFF | 14 | TRBV6-1 | . | few | TRBJ2-1
TGTGCCAGCAGCGCGGGATTCAAAAACATTCAGTACTTC | CASSAGFKNIQYF | 13 | TRBV12-3/TRBV12-4 | . | many | TRBJ2-4
TGTGCCAGCAGTGAAGCAGGGAATGAGCAGTTCTTC | CASSEAGNEQFF | 12 | TRBV6-1 | . | many | TRBJ2-1
TGTGCCAGCAGCGTCGACGTCAGGGATTACAATGAGCAGTTCTTC | CASSVDVRDYNEQFF | 15 | TRBV9 | . | many | TRBJ2-1
TGTGCCAGCAGCTTAACGGGCGCGGGAGTGGACAATGAGCAGTTCTTC | CASSLTGAGVDNEQFF | 16 | TRBV7-3 | TRBD2 | many | TRBJ2-1
TGTGCCACCAGAGACAGCTCTGGGGCCAACGTCCTGACTTTC | CATRDSSGANVLTF | 14 | TRBV12-3/TRBV12-4 | . | many | TRBJ2-6
TGTGCCAGCAGTTACGGGGGAGAGCCCTACAATGAGCAGTTCTTC | CASSYGGEPYNEQFF | 15 | TRBV12-3/TRBV12-4 | . | many | TRBJ2-1
TGCAGTGCTAGAGAGAGTACAGTCGACAATGAGCAGTTCTTC | CSARESTVDNEQFF | 14 | TRBV20-1 | . | many | TRBJ2-1
TGTGCCAGCAGTGAAGTGGACACATCCTACGAGCAGTACTTC | CASSEVDTSYEQYF | 14 | TRBV25-1 | . | many | TRBJ2-7
TGTGCCAGCAGTCCTAGGGGGACTAGAGATACGCAGTATTTT | CASSPRGTRDTQYF | 14 | TRBV7-9 | TRBD2 | many | TRBJ2-3
TGTGCCAGCAGTGACAGGACAGAGGGGTCCTACGAGCAGTACTTC | CASSDRTEGSYEQYF | 15 | TRBV12-3/TRBV12-4 | . | many | TRBJ2-7
TGTGCCAGCTCCCCCGAAGACGCAGAGAATAATGAAAAACTGTTTTTT | CASSPEDAENNEKLFF | 16 | TRBV2 | . | many | TRBJ1-4
TGTGCCAGCTCACCCATGATCAGCACAGATACGCAGTATTTT | CASSPMISTDTQYF | 14 | TRBV18 | . | many | TRBJ2-3
TGTGCCAGCAGCTTCGGAGGGGCCAACGTCCTGACTTTC | CASSFGGANVLTF | 13 | TRBV7-3 | . | . | TRBJ2-6
TGTGCCAGCAGCCCGGAAGGGGGGGTGGGCAAAAACATTCAGTACTTC | CASSPEGGVGKNIQYF | 16 | TRBV5-4 | . | . | TRBJ2-4
TGCAGCGTGACCCGGGGGTCCAACTACGAGCAGTACTTC | CSVTRGSNYEQYF | 13 | TRBV29-1 | . | . | TRBJ2-7
TGTGCCACCCGTCGGGGGCCTTCCTACGAGCAGTACTTC | CATRRGPSYEQYF | 13 | TRBV24-1 | . | many | TRBJ2-7
TGTGCCAGCAGTGTGGGACTTTTCAACTATGGCTACACCTTC | CASSVGLFNYGYTF | 14 | TRBV2 | . | many | TRBJ1-2
TGTGCCAGCAGCGTAGTGGAGCGTGAGCAGTTCTTC | CASSVVEREQFF | 12 | TRBV9 | . | many | TRBJ2-1
TGTGCCAGCAGCCCCGTCACAGGGGGGAAAGATACGCAGTATTTT | CASSPVTGGKDTQYF | 15 | TRBV11-2 | TRBD1 | many | TRBJ2-3
TGTGCCAGTATGGGGGACTGGGGGGACGAGCAGTACTTC | CASMGDWGDEQYF | 13 | TRBV19 | . | . | TRBJ2-7
TGCAGCGGGAGGGGGTCTGGAAACACCATATATTTT | CSGRGSGNTIYF | 12 | TRBV29-1 | . | . | TRBJ1-3
TGTGCCAGCAGCTTGACGGGGTCCTCCTACAATGGGCAGTTCTTC | CASSLTGSSYNGQFF | 15 | TRBV11-2 | . | many | TRBJ2-1
TGTGCCAGCATATTGACCCATGGAGGGGGCGTAGCGGGCGGAGCCAAAAACATTCAGTACTTC | CASILTHGGGVAGGAKNIQYF | 21 | TRBV6-2/TRBV6-3 | . | many | TRBJ2-4
TGTGCCAGCAGTCCCACAGGGCGGCGTGGCTACACCTTC | CASSPTGRRGYTF | 13 | TRBV6-1 | . | many | TRBJ1-2
TGTGCCACCGAAATGAGTGGGGCAGGGACAGGGAATGAGCAGTTCTTC | CATEMSGAGTGNEQFF | 16 | TRBV19 | TRBD1 | many | TRBJ2-1
TGTGCCAGCAAAACTAGCGGGAGCAAACGCTCTGGGGCCAACGTCCTGACTTTC | CASKTSGSKRSGANVLTF | 18 | TRBV6-1 | TRBD2 | . | TRBJ2-6
TGTGCCAGCAGCTCTCACGCGAGAGATACGCAGTATTTT | CASSSHARDTQYF | 13 | TRBV7-2 | . | many | TRBJ2-3
TGTGCCAGCAGCCAAGATATGGCCCGAGAGACCCAGTACTTC | CASSQDMARETQYF | 14 | TRBV3-1 | . | . | TRBJ2-5
TGTGCCAGCAGTGAAGACCCCTCGGATACGCAGTATTTT | CASSEDPSDTQYF | 13 | TRBV6-1 | . | many | TRBJ2-3
TGTGCCACCTACTCAGGGGGCCCCGAAGCTTTCTTT | CATYSGGPEAFF | 12 | TRBV5-4 | TRBD1 | . | TRBJ1-1
TGTGCCAGCAGTTTAGCGCCACTAGCGGGAGGATACGAGCAGTACTTC | CASSLAPLAGGYEQYF | 16 | TRBV12-3/TRBV12-4 | TRBD2 | many | TRBJ2-7
TGTGCCAGCAGCCCCTGGCCGAGTGGGGCCAACGTCCTGACTTTC | CASSPWPSGANVLTF | 15 | TRBV6-1 | . | many | TRBJ2-6
TGTGCCAGCAGCCAGACTAGCGGACCCTACGAGCAGTACTTC | CASSQTSGPYEQYF | 14 | TRBV3-1 | TRBD2 | many | TRBJ2-7
TGCAGCGTTGAGCCGTCAACGGTTCCCTACAATGAGCAGTTCTTC | CSVEPSTVPYNEQFF | 15 | TRBV29-1 | . | many | TRBJ2-1
TGTGCCAGCATTAAGGAGAACCAAGAGACCCAGTACTTC | CASIKENQETQYF | 13 | TRBV28 | . | many | TRBJ2-5
TGTGCCAGCAGGCGGGACACCGGAGGTCAGCCCCAGCATTTT | CASRRDTGGQPQHF | 14 | TRBV6-1 | . | few | TRBJ1-5
TGCGCCAGCAGCCAAGATTCAGCGACAGATACGCAGTATTTT | CASSQDSATDTQYF | 14 | TRBV4-1 | . | many | TRBJ2-3
TGTGCCAGCAGAGATAGCCTTAATTCACCCCTCCACTTT | CASRDSLNSPLHF | 13 | TRBV6-2/TRBV6-3 | . | many | TRBJ1-6
TGTGCCAGCAGGCATACAGGGAGGTATGGCTACACCTTC | CASRHTGRYGYTF | 13 | TRBV6-1 | . | many | TRBJ1-2
TGTGCCTGGAGTGTTCCCGGTAGGTGGGAGGGCTGGTTCGATGAGCAGTTCTTC | CAWSVPGRWEGWFDEQFF | 18 | TRBV30 | TRBD2 | many | TRBJ2-1
TGTGCCAGCAGCTGGGGGCGGGGACTTTACAATGAGCAGTTCTTC | CASSWGRGLYNEQFF | 15 | TRBV11-2 | . | many | TRBJ2-1
TGTGCCTGGACCCGGGACCCAACCCCCGAGCAGTACTTC | CAWTRDPTPEQYF | 13 | TRBV30 | . | . | TRBJ2-7
TGTGCCACCAGCAGAGGACGGCCTGAAGCTTTCTTT | CATSRGRPEAFF | 12 | TRBV15 | . | . | TRBJ1-1